The present TCR beta chain was sequenced within a study of blood T cell repertoires in COVID-19. Across the study: There were acute and convalescent COVID-19 samples, and they came from the United States, Italy and Spain. The analysed material was cDNA or gDNA that came from T cells, B-cell-depleted T cells, or PBMCs.

In the authors' workflow: Amplification of reference gene primers provided the estimated nucleated cell counts. The data were produced by immunoSEQ multiplex PCR, yet TCRdb's version contains in-frame clones alone and is incomplete. V, J and clone size are those of that table, while D and trimming were read from the DNA. The sample records around 190,000 clones, approximately 85% being singletons. This clone was picked up a small number of times. Sequencing was carried out using peripheral blood. The TCR originated in a woman aged 55 to 70 with acute or convalescent COVID-19.

CDR3 residues: CATLGQLNTEAFF. For the CDR3, the DNA is TGTGCCACACTCGGACAGTTGAACACTGAAGCTTTCTTT. The J gene is TRBJ1-1, the V gene TRBV10-3; possibly TRBD1 for D (6 bases). CDR1 is ENHRY and CDR2 is SYGVKD in the germline V gene. V lost 10 bases and J lost 0, with 12 bases in between. The CDR3 contains 13 residues.